The 10 T cell receptor beta chains below all came from one sample that was sequenced in a study of shared clonotypes between healthy human individuals (dated by TCRdb to 2019 to 2021). The library was obtained by the immunoSEQ multiplex PCR assay. Drawn from immuneACCESS, this table holds only the in-frame rearrangements with V and J called that TCRdb kept. Clones are partly lost; checked studies trace under half to an unresolved V gene and leave the rest unexplained. The sample table lists over a million clones, roughly 95% of them with a count of one. In total, the top ten clones hold about 1% of the sample. Material: naive CD4+ T cells sorted from blood. Taken with the paper, the label for cell subset or site translates to: CD45RA+ positively selected. The receptors derive from a man aged 25 to 40 in good health.

J is TRBJ2-3 and V is TRBV5-4, with 8 bases fitting TRBD2. Trimming at V came to 3 bases and at J to 4 bases, leaving 4 bases not matched to a gene. There are 14 residues in the CDR3. The germline CDR1 and CDR2 sequences are SGHNT and YYREEE (reference sequence). This chain's CDR3 is CASSSGGYPDTQYF. The CDR3 region has the DNA TGTGCCAGCAGCTCGGGGGGGTACCCAGATACGCAGTATTTT. The full variable domain, completed using reference TRBV5-4 and TRBJ2-3, is ETGVTQSPTHLIKTRGQQVTLRCSSQSGHNTVSWYQQALGQGPQFIFQYYREEENGRGNFPPRFSGLQFPNYSSELNVNALELDDSALYLCASSSGGYPDTQYFGPGTRLTVL.

Turning to this clone: Other nucleotide sequences in the sample specify the same CDR3. The rearrangement links TRBV9 to TRBJ2-7; 11 nucleotides align to TRBD2. Germline CDR1 SGDLS, CDR2 YYNGEE. The CDR3 has 15 residues. Trimming took 0 bases from V and 3 from J; bases not matched to a gene: 2. The CDR3, as DNA: TGTGCCAGCAGCGTAGGACTAGCGGGAAACTACGAGCAGTACTTC. The encoded protein is CASSVGLAGNYEQYF.

This clone showed up just once. The rearrangement joins TRBV6-1 to TRBJ1-1; 7 bases agree with TRBD1. CDR1 and CDR2 (germline): MNHNS, SASEGT. Trimming at V came to 4 bases and at J to 3 bases, leaving 8 bases not matched to a gene. The CDR3 loop spans 15 amino acids. Written as DNA, the CDR3 is TGTGCCAGCAGTGCAGTGGGACAGTCGTACACTGAAGCTTTCTTT. This translates into CASSAVGQSYTEAFF.

The chain recombines TRBV5-5 with TRBJ1-1; D is uncertain. This CDR3 region has 17 residues. Germline V gene data show CDR1 as SGHKS and CDR2 as YYEKEE (reference sequence). Trimming took 0 bases from V and 3 from J, leaving 18 bases between them. The DNA of the CDR3 is TGTGCCAGCAGCTTGGCCGACGAACTGAGGGCTCACACTGAAGCTTTCTTT. Encoded protein: CASSLADELRAHTEAFF.

The chain is built from TRBV10-3 and TRBJ2-3, with unresolved D. V was trimmed by 6 bases and J by 1 base, leaving 11 bases between them. Germline CDR1 reads ENHRY; CDR2 reads SYGVKD. The CDR3 is 14 residues long. This CDR3 reads CAISQGGGTDTQYF. The CDR3 DNA follows: TGTGCCATCAGCCAAGGTGGGGGCACAGATACGCAGTATTTT.

This chain joins TRBV28 and TRBJ2-1; TRBD2 matches 7 bases. V lost 6 bases and J lost 8; bases outside the gene matches: 13. CDR1 is MDHEN and CDR2 is SYDVKM in the germline V gene. The CDR3 is 15 amino acids. CDR3 protein: CASRSSDWREHEQFF. In DNA, the CDR3 is TGTGCCAGCAGGTCCTCTGACTGGCGGGAGCATGAGCAGTTCTTC.

This chain links TRBV11-2 with TRBJ2-7; 14 positions agree with TRBD2. J lost 4 bases, V lost 0 bases, and 5 bases had no gene match. Germline loops: CDR1 SGHAT, CDR2 FQNNGV. This CDR3 has 17 amino acids. The CDR3 loop reads CASSLEGLAGVPYEQYF. CDR3 DNA: TGTGCCAGCAGCTTAGAGGGACTAGCGGGAGTCCCTTACGAGCAGTACTTC.

The chain links TRBV6-5 to TRBJ1-1; no reliable D call. CDR1 is MNHEY, CDR2 SVGAGI, per germline. The germline V and J ends were trimmed by 4 bases and 3 bases, with 9 bases remaining between them. The CDR3 spans 13 residues. The CDR3 DNA sequence: TGTGCCAGCAGTTTACGGCTAGACACTGAAGCTTTCTTT. It encodes CASSLRLDTEAFF.

The count of this clone is one. The chain recombines TRBV28 with TRBJ1-2; D is possibly TRBD1 (5 bases). Trimming removed 2 bases at V and 2 bases at J, with 9 bases between. The length of the CDR3 is 14 residues. Per the germline V gene, CDR1 is MDHEN and CDR2 is SYDVKM. In nucleotides, the CDR3 is TGTGCCAGCAGTTTAGGGGCAGGGAACTATGGCTACACCTTC. Translation gives CASSLGAGNYGYTF.

The rearrangement uses TRBV6-1 and TRBJ2-4; D gene uncertain. CDR3 length equals 15 residues. The V gene's germline CDR1 is MNHNS and CDR2 SASEGT. V was trimmed by 6 bases and J by 6 bases, leaving 18 bases between them. The CDR3 bases are TGTGCCAGCAGGGATGGGGTTGGCAGCTTAAACATTCAGTACTTC. Its protein is CASRDGVGSLNIQYF.